This TCR beta chain was sequenced during a study of blood T cell repertoires in COVID-19. Study at large: Specimens from acute and convalescent COVID-19 originated in the United States, Italy and Spain.

Authors' methods: Researchers report that nucleated cell counts were estimated from reference gene primer amplification. Libraries were prepared by immunoSEQ multiplex PCR; TCRdb keeps only in-frame clonotypes and omits some of them. The V and J calls and clone size come from that table; D and trimming were worked out from the DNA. The table lists around 190,000 clones, roughly 80% of them singletons. Seattle patients were enrolled while actively infected and followed longitudinally. The CDR3 contains 16 residues. V was clipped by 7 bases and J by 14 bases, with 27 bases between them. CDR1 is MDHEN, CDR2 SYDVKM, per germline.

The sequencing input was peripheral blood. The clonotype originates from a woman in her sixties with COVID-19, enrolled during active disease. This chain links TRBV28 with TRBJ1-6, with D possibly matching TRBD1 (6 bases). The CDR3 nucleotides are TGTGCCAGCATCGGAGGTGCGGGGGGCAACGTTCGAACCCTCCACTTT. This encodes CASIGGAGGNVRTLHF.